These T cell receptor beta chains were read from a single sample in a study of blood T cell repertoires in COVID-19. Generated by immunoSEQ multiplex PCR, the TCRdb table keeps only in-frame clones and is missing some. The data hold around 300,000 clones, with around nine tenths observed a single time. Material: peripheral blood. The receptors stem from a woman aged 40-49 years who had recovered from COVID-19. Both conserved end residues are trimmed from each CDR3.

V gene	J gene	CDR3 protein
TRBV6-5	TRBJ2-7	ASRTGGVNEQY
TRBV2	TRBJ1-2	ASSVSGYGYT
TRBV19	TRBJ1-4	ASSISTALPDEKLF
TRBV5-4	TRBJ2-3	ASSFFLTSASTDTQY
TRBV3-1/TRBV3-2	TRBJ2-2	ASSLPSGTRTGELF
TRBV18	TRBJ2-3	ASSPPSAPSTDTQY
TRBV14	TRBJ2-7	ASSQFGTSDYEQY
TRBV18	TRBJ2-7	ASSPGIHEQY
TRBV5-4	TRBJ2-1	ASSLNYPSYNEQF
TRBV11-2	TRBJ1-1	ASSPTDRGTTEAF
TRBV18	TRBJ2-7	ASSPRGDGYYEQY
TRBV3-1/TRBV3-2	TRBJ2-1	ASSQGSSTREGLYEQF
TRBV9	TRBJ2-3	ASSTRGAGDSTDTQY
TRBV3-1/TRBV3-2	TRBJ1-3	ASSKYRDYTGNTIY
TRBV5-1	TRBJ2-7	ASSPSTGGWGYEQY
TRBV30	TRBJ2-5	AWSIAGQETQY
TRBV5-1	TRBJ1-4	ASSFGLGGAVDEKLF
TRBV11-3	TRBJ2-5	ASSPQYLAGGVGETQY
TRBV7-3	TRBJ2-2	ASSSGLAGTGELF
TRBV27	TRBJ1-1	ASRRVPTEAF
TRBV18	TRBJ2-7	ASSLNPGAYEQY
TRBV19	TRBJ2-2	AGSGRGAGELF
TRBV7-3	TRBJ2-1	ASSLLGGDNEQF
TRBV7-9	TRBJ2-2	ASFRTGVKTGELF
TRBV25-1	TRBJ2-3	ASSDLSGRRSDTQY
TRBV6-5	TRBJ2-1	ATRTGYNEQF
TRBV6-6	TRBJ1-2	ASSSGQGWYGYT
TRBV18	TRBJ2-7	ASSPRSGQGASEQY
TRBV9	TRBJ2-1	ASSPGGTWVNEQF
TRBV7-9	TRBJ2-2	ASTGLAGNTGELF
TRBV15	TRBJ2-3	ATSRDPLSGFTDTQY
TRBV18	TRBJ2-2	ASSPGAGATGELF
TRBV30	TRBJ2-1	AWSSGTSYNEQF
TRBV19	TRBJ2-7	ASSTKDRWGDEQY
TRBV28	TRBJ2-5	ASSLLRDREY
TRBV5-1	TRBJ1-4	ASSLDVGQANEKLF
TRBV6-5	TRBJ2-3	ASGITQGGTDTQY
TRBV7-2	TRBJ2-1	ASSFAGGVEQF
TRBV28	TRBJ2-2	ASRSGSGELF
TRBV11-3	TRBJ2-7	ASSPGGGADEQY
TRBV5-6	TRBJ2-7	ASSRLGTEIYEQY
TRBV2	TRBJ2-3	ASSDGQSLEDTQY
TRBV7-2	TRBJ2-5	ASSQYQETQY
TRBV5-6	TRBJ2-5	ASSRQETQY
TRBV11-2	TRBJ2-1	ASSSLKGGDNHNEQF
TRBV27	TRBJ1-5	ASSFSGVGNYSNQPQH
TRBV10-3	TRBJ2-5	AISESGTTQETQY
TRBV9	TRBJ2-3	ASSSSGEGADTQY
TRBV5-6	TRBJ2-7	ASSLTGFEQY
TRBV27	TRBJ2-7	ASRPGTSGRYEQY
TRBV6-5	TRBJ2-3	ASTRQREITDTQY
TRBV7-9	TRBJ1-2	ASSSNSYGYT
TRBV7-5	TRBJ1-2	ARSFALGQGGYGYT
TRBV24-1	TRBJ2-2	ATSDFRGLAGGPAGELF
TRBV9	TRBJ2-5	ASSVAGTGGPQQETQY
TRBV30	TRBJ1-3	AWEKTGTGNTIY
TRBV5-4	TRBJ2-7	ASSSGLAGDRSSYEQY
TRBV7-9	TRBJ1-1	ASSFEQSAAF
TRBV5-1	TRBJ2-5	ASSLLASGVQETQY